This T cell receptor beta chain appears in the sequencing data of a study of Ad26.COV2.S vaccination and SARS-CoV-2 variants. The wider study: COV1001, an Ad26.COV2.S trial, supplied this vaccine-arm donor. The study gave Ad26.COV2.S intramuscularly, once or twice 56 days apart.

Notes on the study in general: There was a possibility that the TCR breadth and depth analyses underestimated total T cell responses.

The treatment was: 15 to 20 received Ad26.COV2.S at low or high dose, single or two shots; several received placebo; per-sample allocation not given. Day 63 after the first injection of vaccine or placebo was the sampling time. As regards this clone: Its specificity is not known.

Libraries were prepared by immunoSEQ multiplex PCR; TCRdb keeps only in-frame clonotypes and omits some of them. The table shows fewer than 900,000 clones, with 80% to 90% occurring only once. This CDR3 comprises 13 residues. Trimming took 3 bases from V and 7 from J; bases not matched to a gene: 3. The chain recombines TRBV12-3 or TRBV12-4 with TRBJ1-5, with 7 positions matching TRBD1. The source was peripheral blood, collected in a trial of Ad26.COV2.S vaccine versus placebo. The TCR was taken from a person between 18 and 65 years old who received the Ad26.COV2.S COVID-19 vaccine or a placebo. CDR3 DNA: TGTGCCAGCAGTTTGGAACAGGGGCAGCCCCAGCATTTT. It specifies CASSLEQGQPQHF.